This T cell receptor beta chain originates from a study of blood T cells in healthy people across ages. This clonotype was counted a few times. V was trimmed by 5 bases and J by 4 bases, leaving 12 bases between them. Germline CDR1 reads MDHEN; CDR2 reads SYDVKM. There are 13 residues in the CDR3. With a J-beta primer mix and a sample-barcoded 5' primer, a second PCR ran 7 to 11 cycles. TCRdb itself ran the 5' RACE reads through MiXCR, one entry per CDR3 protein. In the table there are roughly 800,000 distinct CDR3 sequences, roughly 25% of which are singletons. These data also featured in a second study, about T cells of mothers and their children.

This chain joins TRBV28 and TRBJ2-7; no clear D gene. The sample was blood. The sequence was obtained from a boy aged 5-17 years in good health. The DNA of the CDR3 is TGTGCCAGCAGTCGGATCAAAGGGTACGAGCAGTACTTC. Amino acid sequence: CASSRIKGYEQYF.